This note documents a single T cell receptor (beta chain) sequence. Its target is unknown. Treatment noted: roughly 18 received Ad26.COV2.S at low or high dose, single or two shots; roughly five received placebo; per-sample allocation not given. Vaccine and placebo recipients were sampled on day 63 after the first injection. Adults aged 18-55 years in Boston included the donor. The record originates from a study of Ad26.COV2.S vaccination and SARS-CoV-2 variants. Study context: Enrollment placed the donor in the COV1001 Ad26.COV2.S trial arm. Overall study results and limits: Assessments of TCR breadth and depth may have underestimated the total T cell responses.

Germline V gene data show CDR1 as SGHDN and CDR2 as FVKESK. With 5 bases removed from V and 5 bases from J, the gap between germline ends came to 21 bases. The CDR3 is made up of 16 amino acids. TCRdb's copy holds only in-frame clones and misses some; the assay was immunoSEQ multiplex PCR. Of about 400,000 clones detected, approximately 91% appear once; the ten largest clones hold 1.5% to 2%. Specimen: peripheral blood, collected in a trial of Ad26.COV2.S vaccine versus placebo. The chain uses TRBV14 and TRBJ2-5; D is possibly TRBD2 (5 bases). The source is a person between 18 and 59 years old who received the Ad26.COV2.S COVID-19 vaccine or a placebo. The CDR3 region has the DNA TGTGCCAGCAGCGTAGGAAGCCGGCGAGGGCTTGAGACCCAGTACTTC. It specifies CASSVGSRRGLETQYF.